The sequence of this T cell receptor beta chain was determined in a study of metastatic and nonmetastatic thyroid tumors. Overall study results and limits: Reports indicated that malignant thyroid tumors showed significantly higher TCR beta diversity than benign nodules did, in blood and tumor.

The sample holds many counts of this clone. Its antigen is unidentified. A much larger clone is a single base away; this may be a read error. Germline V gene lookup returns CDR1 MNHNS and CDR2 SASEGT. CDR3 size: 16 residues. Patients were all untreated before their thyroid surgery. TCRdb re-called the PCR reads via MiXCR. The repertoire has 27,000 or so clones, around a quarter of them found once; the top ten carry about 6%. The chain has TRBV6-1 and TRBJ2-5, with 8 bases that match TRBD2. The TCR sequence derives from a female donor with papillary thyroid cancer or a benign thyroid nodule (not recorded which). Some clones in this sample may be carry-over from other donors' samples. The sample was blood. CDR3 DNA: TGTGCCTGCAGAAAAGAGAAAGCGGGAGTTTGGGAGACCCAGTACTTC. Protein product: CACRKEKAGVWETQYF.